These 24 T cell receptor beta chains were all obtained from the same sample, sequenced in a study of blood T cell repertoires in COVID-19. Clones were read by immunoSEQ multiplex PCR, and TCRdb kept only the in-frame ones, dropping some. The sample consists of about 370,000 clones, roughly nine tenths of them appearing once. The sample taken for sequencing was PBMCs or T cells enriched from blood (not recorded which). The receptors stem from a man aged 18 to 29 who had recovered from COVID-19.

In its sample, this clone was seen a few times. This rearrangement joins TRBV5-4 to TRBJ2-2; 11 nucleotides match TRBD2. The V gene's germline CDR1 is SGHNT and CDR2 YYREEE (reference sequence). V dropped 4 bases and J dropped 0; count of bases not matched to a gene: 2. The CDR3 length is 16 residues. The chain's CDR3 is CASSPTSGANTGELFF. The DNA of the CDR3 is TGTGCCAGCAGCCCGACTAGCGGGGCGAACACCGGGGAGCTGTTTTTT.

This clone was seen only a few times. This chain uses TRBV28 with TRBJ2-7, with TRBD1 matching 7 bases. Germline V lookup: CDR1 MDHEN, CDR2 SYDVKM. The CDR3 totals 11 residues. V lost 10 bases and J lost 7; bases outside the gene matches: 7. The DNA for the CDR3 is TGTGCCACCAAGGGGGCGAGGGAGCAGTACTTC. The encoded protein is CATKGAREQYF. Based on the CDR3 plus reference TRBV28 and TRBJ2-7, the full variable domain is DVKVTQSSRYLVKRTGEKVFLECVQDMDHENMFWYRQDPGLGLRLIYFSYDVKMKEKGDIPEGYSVSREKKERFSLILESASTNQTSMYLCATKGAREQYFGPGTRLTVT.

The chain links TRBV9 to TRBJ1-6, with 7 bases aligning to TRBD1. This CDR3 has 14 amino acids. The ends lost 4 bases at V and 10 bases at J; junction bases unmatched: 8. Germline V lookup: CDR1 SGDLS, CDR2 YYNGEE. The CDR3 region is CASSPQQGKSPLHF. The CDR3 DNA sequence: TGTGCCAGCAGCCCCCAACAGGGGAAGTCACCCCTCCACTTT. The full variable domain, in which reference TRBV9 and TRBJ1-6 provide the parts outside the CDR3, is DSGVTQTPKHLITATGQRVTLRCSPRSGDLSVYWYQQSLDQGLQFLIQYYNGEERAKGNILERFSAQQFPDLHSELNLSSLELGDSALYFCASSPQQGKSPLHFGNGTRLTVT.

The chain is built from TRBV2 and TRBJ1-2; TRBD1 matches at 9 bases. This CDR3 region has 13 residues. The germline V gene has CDR1 SNHLY and CDR2 FYNNEI. V was pared by 6 bases and J by 3 bases, with 2 bases of the junction left unmatched. The CDR3 spells CASRGQGDYGYTF. The CDR3 DNA reads TGTGCCAGCAGGGGACAGGGCGACTATGGCTACACCTTC.

V gene TRBV13 combines with J gene TRBJ1-2; D is unclear. This CDR3 is built from 14 residues. The germline gives CDR1 PRHDT, CDR2 FYEKMQ (reference sequence). Trimming shortened V by 5 bases and J by 4 bases, and 14 bases separated the two germline ends. In DNA, the CDR3 is TGTGCCAGCAGCGTCCGACAAGCACGCTATGGCTACACCTTC. Protein: CASSVRQARYGYTF. The full variable domain, with the rest looked up from reference TRBV13 and TRBJ1-2, is AAGVIQSPRHLIKEKRETATLKCYPIPRHDTVYWYQQGPGQDPQFLISFYEKMQSDKGSIPDRFSAQQFSDYHSELNMSSLELGDSALYFCASSVRQARYGYTFGSGTRLTVV.

This clone is a singleton in its sample. This rearrangement joins TRBV7-9 to TRBJ1-1; maybe TRBD1 (5 bases). V lost 8 bases to trimming and J lost 0 bases, with 16 bases between them. Germline assignment: CDR1 SEHNR and CDR2 FQNEAQ (reference sequence). CDR3 length equals 15 residues. The CDR3 sequence is CASGSKGIMNTEAFF. CDR3 DNA sequence: TGTGCCAGCGGTTCTAAGGGGATAATGAACACTGAAGCTTTCTTT. Looking up the rest from reference TRBV7-9 and TRBJ1-1 gives the full variable domain: DTGVSQNPRHKITKRGQNVTFRCDPISEHNRLYWYRQTLGQGPEFLTYFQNEAQLEKSRLLSDRFSAERPKGSFSTLEIQRTEQGDSAMYLCASGSKGIMNTEAFFGQGTRLTVV.

The chain combines TRBV7-4 with TRBJ1-5; the D gene is possibly TRBD1 (5 bases). Germline V lookup: CDR1 SGHVT, CDR2 SQSDAQ. This CDR3 is 15 amino acids long. Trimming shortened V by 5 bases and J by 5 bases, and 16 bases separated the two germline ends. This CDR3 reads CASSPWEDTDQPQHF. In nucleotides, the CDR3 is TGTGCCAGCAGCCCCTGGGAGGACACGGATCAGCCCCAGCATTTT.

The chain links TRBV10-1 to TRBJ2-7; TRBD1 matches at 7 bases. This CDR3 is 14 amino acids long. Germline CDR1 WNHNN, CDR2 SYGVQD (reference sequence). V lost 2 bases, J lost 3 bases, and 4 bases stayed unmatched. In nucleotides, the CDR3 is TGCGCCAGCAGTGAGACGCCAGGGGGCTACGAGCAGTACTTC. Amino acid sequence: CASSETPGGYEQYF.

J is TRBJ1-3 and V is TRBV28, with 9 positions matching TRBD1. V lost 10 bases and J lost 3; bases outside the gene matches: 10. The length of the CDR3 is 15 residues. Germline V gene sequence: CDR1 MDHEN, CDR2 SYDVKM. The DNA for the CDR3 is TGTGCCACCAGACAACAGGGGGCTGGTGGAAACACCATATATTTT. Translation: CATRQQGAGGNTIYF.

This clone was counted only a few times. This CDR3 reads CASSSQDYEQYF. The CDR3 DNA reads TGTGCCAGCAGTTCACAGGACTACGAGCAGTACTTC. V and J are TRBV28 and TRBJ2-7; D possibly corresponds to TRBD1 (5 bases). V was pared by 4 bases and J by 3 bases, with 7 bases between. The germline V gene encodes CDR1 MDHEN and CDR2 SYDVKM. The CDR3 loop spans 12 amino acids.

The rearrangement links TRBV10-3 to TRBJ1-2; D might be TRBD1 (6 bases). The CDR3 runs to 13 residues. The V gene's germline CDR1 is ENHRY and CDR2 SYGVKD. V was clipped by 9 bases and J by 6 bases, with 17 bases between them. The CDR3 protein is CAIRRTESDGYTF. The CDR3 region has the DNA TGTGCCATTAGGAGGACAGAAAGCGATGGCTACACCTTC.

This clone was counted a single time. The chain has TRBV28 and TRBJ2-1, with a tentative D call TRBD1 (6 bases). The CDR3 is 14 residues long. Germline lookup yields CDR1 MDHEN and CDR2 SYDVKM. Trimming took 4 bases from V and 4 from J, leaving 11 bases between them. Written as DNA, the CDR3 is TGTGCCAGCAGTTCTCGGGACATGTACAATGAGCAGTTCTTC. Translated: CASSSRDMYNEQFF.

The chain has TRBV28 and TRBJ2-7, with D hard to call. The length of the CDR3 is 15 residues. Trimming removed 6 bases from V and 0 bases from J, with 15 bases in between. The germline V gene has CDR1 MDHEN and CDR2 SYDVKM. The CDR3 loop reads CASSFMVQSSYEQYF. For the CDR3, the DNA is TGTGCCAGCAGCTTTATGGTACAGAGCTCCTACGAGCAGTACTTC.

This chain uses TRBV18 with TRBJ2-3; TRBD1 might be the D (5 bases). Germline lookup yields CDR1 KGHSH and CDR2 LQKENI. V was clipped by 6 bases and J by 4 bases, with 8 bases between them. The CDR3 is 12 residues long. In nucleotides, the CDR3 is TGTGCCAGCTCCCAGGGTTCAGATACGCAGTATTTT. It yields the protein CASSQGSDTQYF.

In DNA form, the CDR3 reads TGTGCCAGCAGCATCCCCGGGAATGAGATTGAAAAACTGTTTTTT. Residues: CASSIPGNEIEKLFF. The chain recombines TRBV21-1 with TRBJ1-4. TRBV21-1 is given as a pseudogene. CDR3 length: 15 amino acids.

This clone was counted at least ten times. The V and J genes are TRBV24-1 and TRBJ1-2; 7 positions match TRBD1. V was pared by 0 bases and J by 1 base, with 4 bases of the junction left unmatched. The germline CDR1 and CDR2 sequences are KGHDR and SFDVKD. This CDR3 is 16 amino acids long. CDR3 protein: CATSDLLDRNNYGYTF. CDR3 DNA sequence: TGTGCCACCAGTGATTTGCTGGACAGGAATAACTATGGCTACACCTTC.

This chain connects TRBV27 to TRBJ1-5, with D tentatively TRBD1 (5 bases). The CDR3 covers 14 residues. Germline values: CDR1 MNHEY, CDR2 SMNVEV (reference sequence). Trimming took off 5 bases at V and 7 bases at J, with 15 bases between the two ends. The CDR3 coding sequence is TGTGCCAGCAGTAACAGGATATCGGAACAGCCCCAGCATTTT. This encodes CASSNRISEQPQHF.

The CDR3 bases are TGTGCCACCAGCTTACGGGGGGAAAAACTGTTTTTT. Translated: CATSLRGEKLFF. The genes are TRBV15 and TRBJ1-4, with D maybe TRBD1 (5 bases). The germline CDR1 and CDR2 sequences are LNHNV and YYDKDF (reference sequence). The CDR3 has 12 amino acids. Deletions cut 5 bases from V and 8 bases from J, with 9 bases between.

This chain connects TRBV7-8 to TRBJ1-5; TRBD1 is a possible D gene (5 bases). This CDR3 spans 17 amino acids. The V end lost 0 bases, the J end lost 2 bases, and 14 bases lay between the germline ends. Germline assignment: CDR1 SGHVS and CDR2 FQNEAQ. The CDR3 here is CASSLAGPGVRNQPQHF. The CDR3, as DNA: TGTGCCAGCAGCTTAGCGGGCCCGGGGGTGCGCAATCAGCCCCAGCATTTT.

This chain uses TRBV4-1 with TRBJ1-5, with TRBD1 matching 11 bases. CDR1 MGHRA and CDR2 YSYEKL come from the germline V gene. J gave up 9 bases and V 0 bases, and 7 bases lay outside the gene matches. CDR3 size: 16 residues. CDR3 protein: CASSQDRDRGYWPQHF. The CDR3 DNA follows: TGCGCCAGCAGCCAAGATAGGGACAGGGGGTATTGGCCCCAGCATTTT.

The J gene is TRBJ2-7, the V gene TRBV4-1; a weak D match, TRBD2 (6 bases). CDR1 is MGHRA and CDR2 is YSYEKL in the germline V gene. The V and J ends lost 2 bases and 2 bases respectively, with 19 bases between them. This CDR3 contains 17 residues. The CDR3 sequence: CASSQSATGTLPYEQYF. The CDR3 DNA is TGCGCCAGCAGCCAAAGCGCCACGGGGACTTTGCCCTACGAGCAGTACTTC.

The chain joins TRBV11-2 to TRBJ1-1; D perhaps matches TRBD1 (5 bases). This CDR3 has 14 amino acids. V was clipped by 7 bases and J by 4 bases, with 16 bases between them. Germline V gives CDR1 SGHAT, CDR2 FQNNGV. For the CDR3, the DNA is TGTGCCAGCAAAGTTAGGGGCGGGGGCACTGAAGCTTTCTTT. Its translation: CASKVRGGGTEAFF.

The rearrangement joins TRBV19 to TRBJ1-2; D gene ambiguous. CDR3 length: 10 residues. CDR1 is LNHDA and CDR2 is SQIVND in the germline V gene (reference sequence). Trimming cost V 7 bases and J 6 bases, with 6 bases left between them. This chain's CDR3 is CASKADGYTF. Written as DNA, the CDR3 is TGTGCCAGTAAGGCGGATGGCTACACCTTC.

This chain uses TRBV28 with TRBJ1-6, with D possibly being TRBD1 (6 bases). Trimming removed 9 bases at V and 3 bases at J, with 15 bases between. Germline V lookup: CDR1 MDHEN, CDR2 SYDVKM. The CDR3 length is 15 residues. The CDR3 is CASGAGAFYNSPLHF. DNA for the CDR3: TGTGCCAGTGGGGCAGGGGCCTTCTATAATTCACCCCTCCACTTT.